These 14 T cell receptor beta chains originate from one sample sequenced in a study of identical twins. TCRdb re-called the 5' RACE reads with MiXCR, one entry per CDR3 protein. The sample records fewer than 350,000 distinct CDR3 sequences, around 8.8% being singletons. Another study also made use of these data, one on yellow fever vaccine responses in identical twins.

The material sequenced was memory (CD45RO+) T cells sorted from blood. The receptor source for this set is a woman aged 18-35 years in good health.

This sequence joins TRBV15 and TRBJ2-3; TRBD2 agrees at 9 bases. Losses at the gene ends were 1 base for V and 4 bases for J; bases not matched to a gene: 9. Germline assignment: CDR1 LNHNV and CDR2 YYDKDF (reference sequence). The CDR3 loop spans 17 amino acids. In nucleotides, the CDR3 is TGTGCCACCAGCAGAGGGGGCGGGAGGGCCCGGCCAGATACGCAGTATTTT. Its translation is CATSRGGGRARPDTQYF.

The sample holds a few counts of this clonotype. The chain uses TRBV4-1 and TRBJ1-1; D is undetermined. Trimming left V 6 bases short and J 4 bases short, with 9 bases between. The CDR3 consists of 12 residues. Per germline, CDR1 MGHRA and CDR2 YSYEKL. The CDR3, as DNA: TGCGCCAGCAGGGGGTCGGGCACTGAAGCTTTCTTT. As protein: CASRGSGTEAFF.

This clonotype was observed a few times. The V gene is TRBV7-7, the J gene TRBJ1-6, with D maybe TRBD1 (5 bases). The germline V gene has CDR1 SSHAT and CDR2 FNYEAQ (reference sequence). This CDR3 comprises 14 residues. V was cut by 1 base and J by 8 bases, with 9 bases left in between. The chain's CDR3 is CASSLGPGDSPLHF. For the CDR3, the DNA is TGTGCCAGCAGCTTAGGGCCGGGGGATTCACCCCTCCACTTT. The full variable domain, completed using reference TRBV7-7 and TRBJ1-6, is GAGVSQSPRYKVTKRGQDVTLRCDPISSHATLYWYQQALGQGPEFLTYFNYEAQPDKSGLPSDRFSAERPEGSISTLTIQRTEQRDSAMYRCASSLGPGDSPLHFGNGTRLTVT.

This clonotype was counted between two and nine times. The CDR3 sequence: CASSYSRQGKGNTEAFF. For the CDR3, the DNA is TGTGCCAGCAGTTACTCCCGGCAGGGGAAAGGGAACACTGAAGCTTTCTTT. This rearrangement joins TRBV6-5 to TRBJ1-1; tentative D call: TRBD1 (6 bases). CDR3 size: 17 residues. V lost 0 bases, J lost 1 base, and 15 bases lay in between. The germline V gene encodes CDR1 MNHEY and CDR2 SVGAGI.

This chain uses TRBV10-3 with TRBJ1-3; D not certain. The CDR3 loop spans 14 amino acids. V was clipped by 3 bases and J by 4 bases, with 10 bases between them. Germline V gene lookup returns CDR1 ENHRY and CDR2 SYGVKD. The CDR3 DNA sequence: TGTGCCATCAGTGATTCCCTTTTGGGAAACACCATATATTTT. It specifies CAISDSLLGNTIYF.

The table lists this clonotype with many counts. The chain employs TRBV15 and TRBJ1-2; no clear D. The germline V gene has CDR1 LNHNV and CDR2 YYDKDF (reference sequence). The CDR3 contains 12 residues. V shed 0 bases and J shed 3 bases, with 2 bases lying between them. The CDR3 region is CATSRDYYGYTF. Written as DNA, the CDR3 is TGTGCCACCAGCAGAGATTACTATGGCTACACCTTC.

This clonotype was observed a handful of times. This sequence joins TRBV6-1 and TRBJ1-2; possible D gene TRBD1, 6 bases. CDR3 length: 14 amino acids. V was clipped by 6 bases and J by 3 bases, with 14 bases between them. From germline, CDR1 is MNHNS and CDR2 SASEGT. CDR3: CASSFRAGDYGYTF. As DNA, the CDR3 is TGTGCCAGCAGCTTCAGGGCAGGGGACTATGGCTACACCTTC.

This clonotype was counted a few times. The CDR3 protein is CASSARGRNEQFF. The CDR3 region has the DNA TGTGCCAGCAGCGCCAGGGGGAGGAATGAGCAGTTCTTC. The gene calls are TRBV2 and TRBJ2-1; the D gene is possibly TRBD1 (7 bases). Trimming pared 6 bases from V and 7 bases from J, leaving 13 bases between. CDR1 is SNHLY, CDR2 FYNNEI, per germline. CDR3 length equals 13 residues.

This clonotype was seen ten or more times. This chain connects TRBV6-4 to TRBJ2-1; D is uncertain. The CDR3 extends over 16 amino acids. The V end lost 0 bases, the J end lost 3 bases, and 12 bases lay between the germline ends. Germline CDR1 is MRHNA and CDR2 is SNTAGT. CDR3 sequence reads: CASSDSSPASYNEQFF. The CDR3 coding sequence is TGTGCCAGCAGTGACTCGAGCCCTGCAAGCTACAATGAGCAGTTCTTC.

This clonotype was counted at least ten times. The rearrangement links TRBV10-3 to TRBJ2-1; 8 bases fit TRBD2. Germline CDR1 is ENHRY and CDR2 is SYGVKD. V was pared by 2 bases and J by 5 bases, with 8 bases of the junction left unmatched. This CDR3 has 16 residues. CDR3 protein: CAISEIPGGLDNEQFF. CDR3 in DNA: TGTGCCATCAGTGAGATTCCGGGAGGGCTGGACAATGAGCAGTTCTTC.

This clonotype was found a few times. The V call is TRBV12-3 or TRBV12-4, the J call TRBJ1-1; D remains unclear. V was clipped by 7 bases and J by 0 bases, with 12 bases between them. The CDR3 sequence is 14 residues long. CDR3 sequence: CASIRTDMNTEAFF. In DNA, the CDR3 is TGTGCCAGCATCCGGACGGATATGAACACTGAAGCTTTCTTT.

The CDR3 reads CASSWGLDQETQYF. The CDR3 region has the DNA TGTGCCAGCAGCTGGGGACTAGACCAAGAGACCCAGTACTTC. The gene calls are TRBV7-9 and TRBJ2-5, with 8 bases aligning to TRBD2. V was clipped by 4 bases and J by 0 bases; unmatched bases: 1. This CDR3 spans 14 amino acids. Germline lookup yields CDR1 SEHNR and CDR2 FQNEAQ (reference sequence).

Many counts were recorded for this clonotype. The genes are TRBV4-1 and TRBJ1-3; D not certain. Trimming took off 0 bases at V and 4 bases at J, with 7 bases between the two ends. Germline V gene data show CDR1 as MGHRA and CDR2 as YSYEKL. The CDR3 is 14 residues long. The CDR3 spells CASSQDPRGNTIYF. The CDR3 nucleotides are TGCGCCAGCAGCCAAGATCCACGGGGAAACACCATATATTTT.

This clonotype showed up many times. The rearrangement joins TRBV20-1 to TRBJ2-1; weak D call: TRBD2 (5 bases). This CDR3 has 15 amino acids. The germline V and J ends were trimmed by 0 bases and 4 bases, with 13 bases remaining between them. Germline V gene sequence: CDR1 DFQATT, CDR2 SNEGSKA (reference sequence). CDR3 nucleotides: TGCAGTGCTAGAGATCGAAAGAGAGGGTACAATGAGCAGTTCTTC. It encodes CSARDRKRGYNEQFF.